The 14 T cell receptor beta chains in this list originate from one sample, sequenced in a study of stem cell transplantation in POMP-related autoinflammatory disease. The method was immunoSEQ multiplex PCR; TCRdb's version includes in-frame clones alone and lacks a portion of them. The sample has about 26,000 clones; roughly four fifths are singletons. The sample consisted of CD4+ T cells from PBMCs, taken before stem cell transplantation. The receptor set was obtained from a human donor with POMP-related autoinflammation and immune dysregulation (PRAID).

This chain connects TRBV5-1 to TRBJ2-1; a weak D match, TRBD2 (6 bases). CDR3 length: 14 residues. V was cut by 4 bases and J by 5 bases, with 13 bases left in between. CDR1 is SGHRS and CDR2 is YFSETQ in the germline V gene. Here the CDR3 reads CASSGGLPNNEQFF. The DNA of the CDR3 is TGCGCCAGCAGCGGGGGACTTCCCAACAATGAGCAGTTCTTC.

This chain connects TRBV7-8 to TRBJ2-1, with 7 bases fitting TRBD2. The CDR3 runs to 12 residues. Germline V CDR1 and CDR2: SGHVS, FQNEAQ. The ends lost 0 bases at V and 15 bases at J; junction bases unmatched: 5. CDR3 protein: CASSLAGGFLFF. The CDR3 DNA is TGTGCCAGCAGCTTAGCCGGGGGGTTTCTGTTCTTC.

This chain uses TRBV5-1 with TRBJ2-3; possibly TRBD2 for D (6 bases). CDR3 length: 16 residues. Trimming pared 4 bases from V and 2 bases from J, leaving 17 bases between. The germline CDR1 and CDR2 sequences are SGHRS and YFSETQ. DNA for the CDR3: TGCGCCAGCAGCGCAGGTCGGGACTCAAACACAGATACGCAGTATTTT. Its protein is CASSAGRDSNTDTQYF.

This chain connects TRBV6-1 to TRBJ1-5; possibly TRBD1 for D (5 bases). The CDR3 is made up of 14 amino acids. Germline CDR1 MNHNS, CDR2 SASEGT. V gave up 2 bases and J gave up 5 bases, with 10 bases separating them. The CDR3, as DNA: TGTGCCAGCAGTGAAAGGGGAGGCGATCAGCCCCAGCATTTT. The encoded protein is CASSERGGDQPQHF.

The J gene is TRBJ1-6, the V gene TRBV19; D remains unclear. This CDR3 has 17 amino acids. CDR1 and CDR2 (germline): LNHDA, SQIVND (reference sequence). V was clipped by 2 bases and J by 0 bases, with 11 bases between them. The CDR3 sequence: CASSIRARSSYNSPLHF. The CDR3 DNA follows: TGTGCCAGTAGTATAAGGGCGAGGAGCTCCTATAATTCACCCCTCCACTTT.

The chain has TRBV7-8 and TRBJ2-2; 7 nucleotides match TRBD1. CDR1 and CDR2 (germline): SGHVS, FQNEAQ. The V and J ends lost 5 bases and 1 base, in that order; junction bases with no gene match: 7. This CDR3 is built from 16 residues. In DNA form, the CDR3 reads TGTGCCAGCAGCGGGACAGCAGGGTGGAACACCGGGGAGCTGTTTTTT. Amino acids: CASSGTAGWNTGELFF.

This clone was seen once. The chain is built from TRBV15 and TRBJ1-5, with a tentative D call TRBD1 (6 bases). CDR1 and CDR2 from the germline V gene are LNHNV and YYDKDF (reference sequence). The CDR3 loop spans 12 amino acids. V was pared by 7 bases and J by 6 bases, with 10 bases between. CDR3 region: CATTGVGQPQHF. The CDR3 DNA reads TGTGCCACCACAGGGGTCGGTCAGCCCCAGCATTTT.

The genes are TRBV19 and TRBJ1-3; the match to TRBD1 covers 9 bases. The CDR3 runs to 16 residues. Germline V CDR1 and CDR2: LNHDA, SQIVND (reference sequence). The ends lost 4 bases at V and 5 bases at J; junction bases unmatched: 9. The CDR3 here is CASSTPGQGTRNTIYF. CDR3 bases: TGTGCCAGTAGTACCCCGGGACAGGGAACGCGAAACACCATATATTTT.

V is TRBV20-1 and J is TRBJ2-7; D gene uncertain. The germline gives CDR1 DFQATT, CDR2 SNEGSKA (reference sequence). The CDR3 is 11 amino acids. V lost 3 bases, J lost 5 bases, and 8 bases lay in between. The CDR3 sequence is CSARSLHEQYF. The DNA for the CDR3 is TGCAGTGCTAGGTCCCTCCACGAGCAGTACTTC.

The chain is built from TRBV6-5 and TRBJ2-7, with D perhaps matching TRBD2 (6 bases). Trimming shortened V by 0 bases and J by 3 bases, and 15 bases separated the two germline ends. The CDR3 has 16 amino acids. Germline lookup yields CDR1 MNHEY and CDR2 SVGAGI. The CDR3 sequence is CASSYSRDFRFYEQYF. The DNA for the CDR3 is TGTGCCAGCAGTTACTCCCGGGACTTTAGATTCTACGAGCAGTACTTC.

The chain recombines TRBV6-5 with TRBJ1-2, with D perhaps TRBD1 (5 bases). Germline loops: CDR1 MNHEY, CDR2 SVGAGI. The CDR3 has 11 amino acids. V gave up 6 bases and J gave up 6 bases, with 8 bases separating them. Here the CDR3 reads CASRGGNGYTF. The DNA for the CDR3 is TGTGCCAGCAGGGGGGGAAATGGCTACACCTTC.

The rearrangement joins TRBV27 to TRBJ1-3; the D is unclear. Deletions cut 2 bases from V and 3 bases from J, with 8 bases between. The CDR3 is 14 residues long. Germline loops: CDR1 MNHEY, CDR2 SMNVEV (reference sequence). The DNA for the CDR3 is TGTGCCAGCAGTTTAAACGGGGTTGGAAACACCATATATTTT. Amino acid sequence: CASSLNGVGNTIYF.

This clone appeared a single time. The chain carries TRBV5-1 and TRBJ2-1, with a weak D call TRBD1 (5 bases). This CDR3 region has 13 residues. Germline V gene data show CDR1 as SGHRS and CDR2 as YFSETQ. Trimming shortened V by 0 bases and J by 10 bases, and 11 bases separated the two germline ends. CDR3 amino acids: CASSLADRYEQFF. The CDR3 DNA is TGCGCCAGCAGCTTGGCTGACAGATACGAGCAGTTCTTC. The variable domain in full, with the rest retrieved from reference TRBV5-1 and TRBJ2-1, is KAGVTQTPRYLIKTRGQQVTLSCSPISGHRSVSWYQQTPGQGLQFLFEYFSETQRNKGNFPGRFSGRQFSNSRSEMNVSTLELGDSALYLCASSLADRYEQFFGPGTRLTVL.

This clone turned up a few times. The V call is TRBV4-2, the J call TRBJ2-1; no firm D call. Trimming took off 0 bases at V and 11 bases at J, with 14 bases between the two ends. The CDR3 is 14 residues long. The germline V gene has CDR1 LGHNA and CDR2 YNFKEQ. The CDR3 DNA reads as TGTGCCAGCAGCCAAGACTACTGGGTGGGAAAGCAGTTCTTC. Encoded protein: CASSQDYWVGKQFF.